Shown below are 2 T cell receptor beta chains from a single sample sequenced in a study of shared clonotypes between healthy human individuals. Assay: immunoSEQ multiplex PCR; the TCRdb copy retains only in-frame clones and omits some. The sample holds some 2,500,000 clones; over 85% are singletons and the top ten take about 0.38%. The sequenced sample was naive CD4+ T cells from PBMCs. The sample's subset: CD45RA+ positively selected. The receptors were gathered from a man between 18 and 35 years old in good health. Some clones in this sample may be carry-over from other donors' samples.

The CDR3 region is CASRGDSLRTEAFF. The CDR3 nucleotides are TGTGCCAGCAGGGGGGACTCTTTGAGAACTGAAGCTTTCTTT. V usage is TRBV6-5 and J usage is TRBJ1-1; TRBD1 is a possible D gene (5 bases). The CDR3 extends over 14 amino acids. The V end lost 6 bases, the J end lost 5 bases, and 16 bases lay between the germline ends. Germline lookup yields CDR1 MNHEY and CDR2 SVGAGI.

The V and J genes are TRBV7-8 and TRBJ2-5; 12 nucleotides align to TRBD2. Per the germline V gene, CDR1 is SGHVS and CDR2 is FQNEAQ. The junction had 8 bases not matched to a gene; V was cut back by 4 bases and J by 5 bases. The CDR3 runs 16 residues. The CDR3 loop is CASSSRLAGEFETQYF. In DNA form, the CDR3 reads TGTGCCAGCAGCTCCAGACTAGCGGGAGAATTCGAGACCCAGTACTTC.